This T cell receptor beta chain stems from a study of blood T cell repertoires in COVID-19. Study as a whole: Acute and convalescent COVID-19 samples came from the United States, Italy and Spain. T cells, B-cell-depleted T cells, or PBMCs supplied cDNA or gDNA.

Original processing notes: Reference gene primer amplification gave nucleated cell count estimates. The assay was immunoSEQ multiplex PCR, and TCRdb's table has in-frame clones only and misses some. For V, J and clone size, that table is used; D and trimming come from the DNA. This repertoire shows approximately 81,000 clones, 91% found once; its top ten account for 1.9%. This TCR came from a woman aged 50 to 65 in a cohort sampled during active COVID-19. Sequenced sample: peripheral blood.

The CDR3 protein is CASRSGQGNPTNNSPLHF. CDR3 DNA sequence: TGTGCCAGCAGATCGGGACAGGGAAACCCAACTAATAATTCACCCCTCCACTTT. The rearrangement joins TRBV5-4 to TRBJ1-6; 9 bases align to TRBD1. The CDR3 spans 18 residues. J gave up 5 bases and V 5 bases, and 14 bases lay outside the gene matches. In germline, CDR1 is SGHNT, CDR2 YYREEE (reference sequence).